These T cell receptor beta chains were read from a single sample in a study of cytomegalovirus exposure and HLA in healthy donors. This table comes from immunoSEQ multiplex PCR, and its TCRdb copy is limited to in-frame clones, with some not included. The table lists 200,000 to 250,000 clones, about 80% of them singletons. What was sequenced was PBMCs. These receptors were obtained from an older woman in good health and CMV-seropositive. The CDR3 runs from the conserved cysteine through the conserved F or W. A D gene is named only where the DNA matches it firmly. Part of the rows lack a size; the others show once, few, many or a class for expanded clones.

D gene,V gene,J gene,clone size,CDR3 protein,CDR3 DNA
-,TRBV5-1,TRBJ1-1,-,CASSSFTGTEAFF,TGCGCCAGCAGCAGTTTCACTGGCACTGAAGCTTTCTTT
TRBD2,TRBV12-5,TRBJ2-1,-,CASGAPRLAAGNEQFF,TGTGCTAGTGGTGCTCCCCGACTAGCGGCGGGCAATGAGCAGTTCTTC
TRBD2,TRBV7-9,TRBJ2-3,-,CASSSGGLGADTQYF,TGTGCCAGCAGCTCGGGGGGATTGGGGGCAGATACGCAGTATTTT
TRBD2,TRBV5-4,TRBJ2-5,-,CASSATSGREETQYF,TGTGCCAGCAGCGCGACTAGCGGGAGGGAAGAGACCCAGTACTTC
TRBD1,TRBV5-1,TRBJ2-5,once,CASSLAHRGRGETQYF,TGCGCCAGCAGCTTGGCCCACAGGGGGCGCGGGGAGACCCAGTACTTC
TRBD1,TRBV5-1,TRBJ1-1,-,CASSLVGQGYTEAFF,TGCGCCAGCAGCTTGGTGGGACAGGGATACACTGAAGCTTTCTTT
TRBD1,TRBV9,TRBJ2-7,-,CASRGTGNLPYEQYF,TGTGCCAGCAGAGGGACAGGGAACCTACCCTACGAGCAGTACTTC
TRBD1,TRBV29-1,TRBJ2-7,-,CSVEHWTGQVGEQYF,TGCAGCGTTGAGCATTGGACAGGACAGGTTGGCGAGCAGTACTTC
-,TRBV19,TRBJ2-1,once,CASKGLVYNEQFF,TGTGCCAGTAAAGGACTGGTCTATAATGAGCAGTTCTTC
TRBD2,TRBV5-1,TRBJ2-3,-,CASSLAGGITDTQYF,TGCGCCAGCAGCTTGGCCGGGGGGATCACAGATACGCAGTATTTT
-,TRBV11-2,TRBJ2-7,-,CASSLSFQRYYEQYF,TGTGCCAGCAGCTTATCGTTTCAGCGGTACTACGAGCAGTACTTC
TRBD1,TRBV6-1,TRBJ1-1,-,CASSVIQGKGTEAFF,TGTGCCAGCAGTGTTATACAGGGGAAGGGCACTGAAGCTTTCTTT
-,TRBV7-9,TRBJ1-4,-,CASSLGQASSDEKLFF,TGTGCCAGCAGCTTAGGCCAAGCCTCCTCTGATGAAAAACTGTTTTTT
TRBD2,TRBV5-3,TRBJ2-7,-,CARSYIRREEKTWYEQYF,TGTGCCAGAAGCTATATCCGGCGGGAGGAGAAAACTTGGTACGAGCAGTACTTC
TRBD2,TRBV5-1,TRBJ2-7,-,CASSPSRESDEQYF,TGCGCCAGCAGCCCCTCGCGGGAGTCGGACGAGCAGTACTTC
TRBD1,TRBV28,TRBJ2-4,-,CASSPSRGQWGSSAKNIQYF,TGTGCCAGCAGCCCTAGTCGGGGACAGTGGGGCTCGTCAGCCAAAAACATTCAGTACTTC
-,TRBV21-1,TRBJ1-4,-,CASSKGVYRGNEKLFF,TGTGCCAGCAGCAAAGGGGTGTACAGGGGAAATGAAAAACTGTTTTTT
-,TRBV6-1,TRBJ1-1,-,CASPRGRANTEAFF,TGTGCCAGTCCCCGTGGGAGAGCGAACACTGAAGCTTTCTTT
TRBD2,TRBV5-1,TRBJ2-1,-,CASSTLAGVVLGEFF,TGCGCCAGCAGCACCCTAGCGGGAGTTGTATTGGGTGAGTTCTTC
TRBD1,TRBV5-1,TRBJ1-2,-,CASSLDRGYGYTF,TGCGCCAGCAGCTTGGACAGGGGCTATGGCTACACCTTC
-,TRBV27,TRBJ2-3,-,CASSLWQGDTQYF,TGTGCCAGCAGTCTCTGGCAGGGAGATACGCAGTATTTT
TRBD2,TRBV10-3,TRBJ2-1,-,CASRLAGDNEQFF,TGTGCCTCTCGACTAGCGGGTGACAATGAGCAGTTCTTC
-,TRBV27,TRBJ1-4,-,CASSFSGREKLFF,TGTGCCAGCAGTTTTTCCGGGAGAGAAAAACTGTTTTTT
TRBD1,TRBV2,TRBJ2-3,-,CASRTGQVVTDTQYF,TGTGCCAGCAGGACGGGACAGGTAGTGACAGATACGCAGTATTTT
TRBD1,TRBV7-9,TRBJ1-1,-,CSSSLARGIGKGNTEAFF,TGTTCCAGCAGCTTAGCCAGGGGGATAGGGAAGGGAAACACTGAAGCTTTCTTT
TRBD1,TRBV28,TRBJ1-1,once,CASSLRETGVYTEAFF,TGTGCCAGCAGTTTAAGGGAAACAGGGGTCTACACTGAAGCTTTCTTT
-,TRBV6-1,TRBJ2-7,-,CASSENISYEQYF,TGTGCCAGCAGTGAAAACATCTCCTACGAGCAGTACTTC